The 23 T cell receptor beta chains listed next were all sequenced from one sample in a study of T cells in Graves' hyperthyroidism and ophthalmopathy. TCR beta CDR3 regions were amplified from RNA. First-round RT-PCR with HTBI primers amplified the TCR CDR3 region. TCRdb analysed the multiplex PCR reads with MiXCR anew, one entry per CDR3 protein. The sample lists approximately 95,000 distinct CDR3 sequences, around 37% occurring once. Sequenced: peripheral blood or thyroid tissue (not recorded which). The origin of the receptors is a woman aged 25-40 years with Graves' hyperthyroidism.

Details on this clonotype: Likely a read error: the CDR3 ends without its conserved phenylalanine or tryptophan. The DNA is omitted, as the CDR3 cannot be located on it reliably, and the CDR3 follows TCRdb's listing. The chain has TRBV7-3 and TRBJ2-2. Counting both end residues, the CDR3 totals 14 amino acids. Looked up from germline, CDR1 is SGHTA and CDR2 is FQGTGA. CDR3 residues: CASSLLTNTGELSR.

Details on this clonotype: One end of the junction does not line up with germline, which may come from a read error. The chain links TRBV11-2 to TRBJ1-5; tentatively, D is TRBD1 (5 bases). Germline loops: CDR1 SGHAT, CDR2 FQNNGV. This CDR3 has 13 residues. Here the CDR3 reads CTSRPGQFQPQHF. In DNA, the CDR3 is TGTACCAGCAGACCCGGACAATTTCAGCCCCAGCATTTT.

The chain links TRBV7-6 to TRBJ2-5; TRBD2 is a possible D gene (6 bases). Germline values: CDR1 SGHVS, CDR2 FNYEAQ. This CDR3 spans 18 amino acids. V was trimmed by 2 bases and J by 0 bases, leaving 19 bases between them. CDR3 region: CASSLIGELEGYQETQYF. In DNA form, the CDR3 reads TGTGCCAGCAGCTTAATCGGGGAGCTGGAGGGGTACCAAGAGACCCAGTACTTC.

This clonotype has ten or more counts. The CDR3 reads CASSLSTLNTEAFF. In nucleotides, the CDR3 is TGTGCCAGCAGCTTAAGTACCTTGAACACTGAAGCTTTCTTT. The V call is TRBV7-9, the J call TRBJ1-1; D gene unclear. Per germline, CDR1 SEHNR and CDR2 FQNEAQ (reference sequence). The CDR3 totals 14 residues. The V and J ends lost 2 bases and 0 bases respectively, with 7 bases between them.

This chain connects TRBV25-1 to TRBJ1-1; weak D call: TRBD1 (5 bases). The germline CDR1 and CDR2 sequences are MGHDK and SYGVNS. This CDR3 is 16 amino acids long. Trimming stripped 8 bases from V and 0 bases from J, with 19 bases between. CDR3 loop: CASGGFHGAVNTEAFF. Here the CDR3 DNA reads TGTGCCAGCGGAGGGTTTCATGGGGCGGTGAACACTGAAGCTTTCTTT.

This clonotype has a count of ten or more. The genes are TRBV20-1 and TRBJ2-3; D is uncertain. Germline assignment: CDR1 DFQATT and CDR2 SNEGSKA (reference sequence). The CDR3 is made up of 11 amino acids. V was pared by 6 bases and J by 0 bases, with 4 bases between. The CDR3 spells CSAPSTDTQYF. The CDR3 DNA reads TGCAGTGCCCCAAGCACAGATACGCAGTATTTT.

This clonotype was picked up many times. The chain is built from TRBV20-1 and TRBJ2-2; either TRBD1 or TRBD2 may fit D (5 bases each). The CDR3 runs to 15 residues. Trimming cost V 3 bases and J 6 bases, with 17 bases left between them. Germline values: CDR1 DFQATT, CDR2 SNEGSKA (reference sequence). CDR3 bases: TGCAGTGCTAGTATTTCGGGGCGCCGAGCCGGGGAGCTGTTTTTT. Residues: CSASISGRRAGELFF.

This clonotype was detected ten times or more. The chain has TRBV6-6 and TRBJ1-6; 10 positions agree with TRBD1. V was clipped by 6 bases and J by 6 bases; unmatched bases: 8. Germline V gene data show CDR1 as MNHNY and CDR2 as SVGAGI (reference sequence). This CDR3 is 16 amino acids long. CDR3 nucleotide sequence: TGTGCCAGCAGCGTGACAGGGGGCTACTTTAATTCACCCCTCCACTTT. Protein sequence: CASSVTGGYFNSPLHF.

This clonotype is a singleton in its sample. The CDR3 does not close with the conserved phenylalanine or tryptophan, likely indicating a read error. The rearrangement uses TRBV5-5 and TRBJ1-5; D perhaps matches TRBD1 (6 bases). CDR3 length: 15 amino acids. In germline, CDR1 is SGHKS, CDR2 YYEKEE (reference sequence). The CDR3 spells CACSLGTQTNQPQHL. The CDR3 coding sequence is TGTGCCTGCAGCTTAGGGACACAAACAAATCAGCCCCAGCATCTT.

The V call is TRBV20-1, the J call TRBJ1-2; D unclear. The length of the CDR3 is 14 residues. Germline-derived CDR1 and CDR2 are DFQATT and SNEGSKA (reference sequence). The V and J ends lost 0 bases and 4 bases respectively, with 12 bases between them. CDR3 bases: TGCAGTGCTAGAGATCAAAAGACGGCCTATGGCTACACCTTC. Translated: CSARDQKTAYGYTF.

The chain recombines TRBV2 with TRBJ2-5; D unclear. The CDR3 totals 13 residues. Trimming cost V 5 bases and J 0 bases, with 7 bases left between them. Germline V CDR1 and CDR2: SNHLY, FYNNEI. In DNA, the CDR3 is TGTGCCAGCAGTTTGCGGTACCAAGAGACCCAGTACTTC. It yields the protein CASSLRYQETQYF. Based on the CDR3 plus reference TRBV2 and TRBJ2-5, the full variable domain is EPEVTQTPSHQVTQMGQEVILRCVPISNHLYFYWYRQILGQKVEFLVSFYNNEISEKSEIFDDQFSVERPDGSNFTLKIRSTKLEDSAMYFCASSLRYQETQYFGPGTRLLVL.

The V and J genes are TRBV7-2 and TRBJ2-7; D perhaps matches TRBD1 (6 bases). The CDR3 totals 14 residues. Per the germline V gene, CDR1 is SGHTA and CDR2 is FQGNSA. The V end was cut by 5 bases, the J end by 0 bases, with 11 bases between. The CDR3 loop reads CASSQAQGSYEQYF. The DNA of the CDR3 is TGTGCCAGCAGCCAGGCACAGGGCTCCTACGAGCAGTACTTC.

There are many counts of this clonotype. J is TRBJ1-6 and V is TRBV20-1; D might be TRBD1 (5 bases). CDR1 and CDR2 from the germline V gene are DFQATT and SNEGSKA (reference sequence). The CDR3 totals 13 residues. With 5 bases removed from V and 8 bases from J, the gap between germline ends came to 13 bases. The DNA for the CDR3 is TGCAGTGCTGACCGGGACGCAGATTCACCCCTCCACTTT. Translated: CSADRDADSPLHF.

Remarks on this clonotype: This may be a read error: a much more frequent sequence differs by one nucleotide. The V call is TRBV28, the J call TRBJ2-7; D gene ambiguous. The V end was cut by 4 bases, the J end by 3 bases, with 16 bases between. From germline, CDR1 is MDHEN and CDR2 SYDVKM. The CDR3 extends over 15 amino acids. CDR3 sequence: CASSSTRTRFYEQYF. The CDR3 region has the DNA TGTGCCAGCAGTTCGACCAGGACCCGTTTCTACGAGCAGTACTTC.

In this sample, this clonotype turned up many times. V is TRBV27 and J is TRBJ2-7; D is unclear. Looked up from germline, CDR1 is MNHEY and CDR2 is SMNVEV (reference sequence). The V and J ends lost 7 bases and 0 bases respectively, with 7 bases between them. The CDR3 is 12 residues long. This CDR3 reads CASTSNSYEQYF. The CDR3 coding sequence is TGTGCCAGCACCTCCAACTCCTACGAGCAGTACTTC.

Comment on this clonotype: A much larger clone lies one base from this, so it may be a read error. The CDR3 region has the DNA TGTGCCGGAAGAAGACAGGGGGCAATTGGGACCCAGTACTTC. It translates to CAGRRQGAIGTQYF. The chain carries TRBV28 and TRBJ2-5; the match to TRBD1 covers 10 bases. The trim removed 11 bases at V and 7 bases at J, leaving 13 bases unmatched. The CDR3 totals 14 residues. CDR1 is MDHEN, CDR2 SYDVKM, per germline.

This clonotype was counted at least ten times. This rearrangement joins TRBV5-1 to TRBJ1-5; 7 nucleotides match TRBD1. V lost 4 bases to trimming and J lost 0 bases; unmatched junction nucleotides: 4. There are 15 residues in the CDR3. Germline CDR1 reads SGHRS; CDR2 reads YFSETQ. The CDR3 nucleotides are TGCGCCAGCAGCGAACAGGGGAATAGCAATCAGCCCCAGCATTTT. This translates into CASSEQGNSNQPQHF.

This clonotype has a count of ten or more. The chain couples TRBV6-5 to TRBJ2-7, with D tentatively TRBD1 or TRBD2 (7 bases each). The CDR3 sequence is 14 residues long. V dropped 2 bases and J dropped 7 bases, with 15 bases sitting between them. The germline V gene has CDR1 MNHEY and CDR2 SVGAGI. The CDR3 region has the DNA TGTGCCAGCAGTTACCTACAGGGGAGGGGAGAGCAGTACTTC. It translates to CASSYLQGRGEQYF.

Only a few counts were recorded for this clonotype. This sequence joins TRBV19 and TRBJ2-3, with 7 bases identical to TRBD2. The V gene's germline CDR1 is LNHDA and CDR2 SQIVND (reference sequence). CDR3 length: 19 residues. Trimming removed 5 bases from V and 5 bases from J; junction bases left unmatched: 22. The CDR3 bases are TGTGCCAGTAGTTCTTTCGCGGACCCTAAGGGAGGGCCTAGAGATACGCAGTATTTT. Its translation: CASSSFADPKGGPRDTQYF.

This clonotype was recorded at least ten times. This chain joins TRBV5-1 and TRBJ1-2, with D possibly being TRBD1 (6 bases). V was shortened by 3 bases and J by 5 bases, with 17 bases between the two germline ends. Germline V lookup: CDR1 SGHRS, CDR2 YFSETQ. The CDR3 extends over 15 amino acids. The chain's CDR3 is CASSWRGGRWYGYTF. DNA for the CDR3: TGCGCCAGCAGCTGGCGGGGGGGCCGGTGGTATGGCTACACCTTC.

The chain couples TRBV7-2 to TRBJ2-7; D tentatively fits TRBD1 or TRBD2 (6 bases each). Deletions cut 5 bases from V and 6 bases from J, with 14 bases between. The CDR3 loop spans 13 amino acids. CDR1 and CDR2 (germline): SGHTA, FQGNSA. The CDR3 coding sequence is TGTGCCAGCAGCCGAGGGGGGACACGCGAGCAGTACTTC. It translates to CASSRGGTREQYF.

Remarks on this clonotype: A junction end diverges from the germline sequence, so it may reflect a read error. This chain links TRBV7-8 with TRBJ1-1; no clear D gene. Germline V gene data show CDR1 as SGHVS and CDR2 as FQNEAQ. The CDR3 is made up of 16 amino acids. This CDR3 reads CASSRHASGVPAEAFF. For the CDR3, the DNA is TGCGCCAGCAGCCGACACGCGAGCGGCGTTCCCGCTGAAGCTTTCTTT.

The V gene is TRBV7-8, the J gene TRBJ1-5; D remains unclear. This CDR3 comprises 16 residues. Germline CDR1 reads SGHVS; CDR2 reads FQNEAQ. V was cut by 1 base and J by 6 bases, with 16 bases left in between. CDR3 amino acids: CASSLGRPTWGQPQHF. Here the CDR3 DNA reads TGTGCCAGCAGCTTAGGTAGACCCACTTGGGGTCAGCCCCAGCATTTT.